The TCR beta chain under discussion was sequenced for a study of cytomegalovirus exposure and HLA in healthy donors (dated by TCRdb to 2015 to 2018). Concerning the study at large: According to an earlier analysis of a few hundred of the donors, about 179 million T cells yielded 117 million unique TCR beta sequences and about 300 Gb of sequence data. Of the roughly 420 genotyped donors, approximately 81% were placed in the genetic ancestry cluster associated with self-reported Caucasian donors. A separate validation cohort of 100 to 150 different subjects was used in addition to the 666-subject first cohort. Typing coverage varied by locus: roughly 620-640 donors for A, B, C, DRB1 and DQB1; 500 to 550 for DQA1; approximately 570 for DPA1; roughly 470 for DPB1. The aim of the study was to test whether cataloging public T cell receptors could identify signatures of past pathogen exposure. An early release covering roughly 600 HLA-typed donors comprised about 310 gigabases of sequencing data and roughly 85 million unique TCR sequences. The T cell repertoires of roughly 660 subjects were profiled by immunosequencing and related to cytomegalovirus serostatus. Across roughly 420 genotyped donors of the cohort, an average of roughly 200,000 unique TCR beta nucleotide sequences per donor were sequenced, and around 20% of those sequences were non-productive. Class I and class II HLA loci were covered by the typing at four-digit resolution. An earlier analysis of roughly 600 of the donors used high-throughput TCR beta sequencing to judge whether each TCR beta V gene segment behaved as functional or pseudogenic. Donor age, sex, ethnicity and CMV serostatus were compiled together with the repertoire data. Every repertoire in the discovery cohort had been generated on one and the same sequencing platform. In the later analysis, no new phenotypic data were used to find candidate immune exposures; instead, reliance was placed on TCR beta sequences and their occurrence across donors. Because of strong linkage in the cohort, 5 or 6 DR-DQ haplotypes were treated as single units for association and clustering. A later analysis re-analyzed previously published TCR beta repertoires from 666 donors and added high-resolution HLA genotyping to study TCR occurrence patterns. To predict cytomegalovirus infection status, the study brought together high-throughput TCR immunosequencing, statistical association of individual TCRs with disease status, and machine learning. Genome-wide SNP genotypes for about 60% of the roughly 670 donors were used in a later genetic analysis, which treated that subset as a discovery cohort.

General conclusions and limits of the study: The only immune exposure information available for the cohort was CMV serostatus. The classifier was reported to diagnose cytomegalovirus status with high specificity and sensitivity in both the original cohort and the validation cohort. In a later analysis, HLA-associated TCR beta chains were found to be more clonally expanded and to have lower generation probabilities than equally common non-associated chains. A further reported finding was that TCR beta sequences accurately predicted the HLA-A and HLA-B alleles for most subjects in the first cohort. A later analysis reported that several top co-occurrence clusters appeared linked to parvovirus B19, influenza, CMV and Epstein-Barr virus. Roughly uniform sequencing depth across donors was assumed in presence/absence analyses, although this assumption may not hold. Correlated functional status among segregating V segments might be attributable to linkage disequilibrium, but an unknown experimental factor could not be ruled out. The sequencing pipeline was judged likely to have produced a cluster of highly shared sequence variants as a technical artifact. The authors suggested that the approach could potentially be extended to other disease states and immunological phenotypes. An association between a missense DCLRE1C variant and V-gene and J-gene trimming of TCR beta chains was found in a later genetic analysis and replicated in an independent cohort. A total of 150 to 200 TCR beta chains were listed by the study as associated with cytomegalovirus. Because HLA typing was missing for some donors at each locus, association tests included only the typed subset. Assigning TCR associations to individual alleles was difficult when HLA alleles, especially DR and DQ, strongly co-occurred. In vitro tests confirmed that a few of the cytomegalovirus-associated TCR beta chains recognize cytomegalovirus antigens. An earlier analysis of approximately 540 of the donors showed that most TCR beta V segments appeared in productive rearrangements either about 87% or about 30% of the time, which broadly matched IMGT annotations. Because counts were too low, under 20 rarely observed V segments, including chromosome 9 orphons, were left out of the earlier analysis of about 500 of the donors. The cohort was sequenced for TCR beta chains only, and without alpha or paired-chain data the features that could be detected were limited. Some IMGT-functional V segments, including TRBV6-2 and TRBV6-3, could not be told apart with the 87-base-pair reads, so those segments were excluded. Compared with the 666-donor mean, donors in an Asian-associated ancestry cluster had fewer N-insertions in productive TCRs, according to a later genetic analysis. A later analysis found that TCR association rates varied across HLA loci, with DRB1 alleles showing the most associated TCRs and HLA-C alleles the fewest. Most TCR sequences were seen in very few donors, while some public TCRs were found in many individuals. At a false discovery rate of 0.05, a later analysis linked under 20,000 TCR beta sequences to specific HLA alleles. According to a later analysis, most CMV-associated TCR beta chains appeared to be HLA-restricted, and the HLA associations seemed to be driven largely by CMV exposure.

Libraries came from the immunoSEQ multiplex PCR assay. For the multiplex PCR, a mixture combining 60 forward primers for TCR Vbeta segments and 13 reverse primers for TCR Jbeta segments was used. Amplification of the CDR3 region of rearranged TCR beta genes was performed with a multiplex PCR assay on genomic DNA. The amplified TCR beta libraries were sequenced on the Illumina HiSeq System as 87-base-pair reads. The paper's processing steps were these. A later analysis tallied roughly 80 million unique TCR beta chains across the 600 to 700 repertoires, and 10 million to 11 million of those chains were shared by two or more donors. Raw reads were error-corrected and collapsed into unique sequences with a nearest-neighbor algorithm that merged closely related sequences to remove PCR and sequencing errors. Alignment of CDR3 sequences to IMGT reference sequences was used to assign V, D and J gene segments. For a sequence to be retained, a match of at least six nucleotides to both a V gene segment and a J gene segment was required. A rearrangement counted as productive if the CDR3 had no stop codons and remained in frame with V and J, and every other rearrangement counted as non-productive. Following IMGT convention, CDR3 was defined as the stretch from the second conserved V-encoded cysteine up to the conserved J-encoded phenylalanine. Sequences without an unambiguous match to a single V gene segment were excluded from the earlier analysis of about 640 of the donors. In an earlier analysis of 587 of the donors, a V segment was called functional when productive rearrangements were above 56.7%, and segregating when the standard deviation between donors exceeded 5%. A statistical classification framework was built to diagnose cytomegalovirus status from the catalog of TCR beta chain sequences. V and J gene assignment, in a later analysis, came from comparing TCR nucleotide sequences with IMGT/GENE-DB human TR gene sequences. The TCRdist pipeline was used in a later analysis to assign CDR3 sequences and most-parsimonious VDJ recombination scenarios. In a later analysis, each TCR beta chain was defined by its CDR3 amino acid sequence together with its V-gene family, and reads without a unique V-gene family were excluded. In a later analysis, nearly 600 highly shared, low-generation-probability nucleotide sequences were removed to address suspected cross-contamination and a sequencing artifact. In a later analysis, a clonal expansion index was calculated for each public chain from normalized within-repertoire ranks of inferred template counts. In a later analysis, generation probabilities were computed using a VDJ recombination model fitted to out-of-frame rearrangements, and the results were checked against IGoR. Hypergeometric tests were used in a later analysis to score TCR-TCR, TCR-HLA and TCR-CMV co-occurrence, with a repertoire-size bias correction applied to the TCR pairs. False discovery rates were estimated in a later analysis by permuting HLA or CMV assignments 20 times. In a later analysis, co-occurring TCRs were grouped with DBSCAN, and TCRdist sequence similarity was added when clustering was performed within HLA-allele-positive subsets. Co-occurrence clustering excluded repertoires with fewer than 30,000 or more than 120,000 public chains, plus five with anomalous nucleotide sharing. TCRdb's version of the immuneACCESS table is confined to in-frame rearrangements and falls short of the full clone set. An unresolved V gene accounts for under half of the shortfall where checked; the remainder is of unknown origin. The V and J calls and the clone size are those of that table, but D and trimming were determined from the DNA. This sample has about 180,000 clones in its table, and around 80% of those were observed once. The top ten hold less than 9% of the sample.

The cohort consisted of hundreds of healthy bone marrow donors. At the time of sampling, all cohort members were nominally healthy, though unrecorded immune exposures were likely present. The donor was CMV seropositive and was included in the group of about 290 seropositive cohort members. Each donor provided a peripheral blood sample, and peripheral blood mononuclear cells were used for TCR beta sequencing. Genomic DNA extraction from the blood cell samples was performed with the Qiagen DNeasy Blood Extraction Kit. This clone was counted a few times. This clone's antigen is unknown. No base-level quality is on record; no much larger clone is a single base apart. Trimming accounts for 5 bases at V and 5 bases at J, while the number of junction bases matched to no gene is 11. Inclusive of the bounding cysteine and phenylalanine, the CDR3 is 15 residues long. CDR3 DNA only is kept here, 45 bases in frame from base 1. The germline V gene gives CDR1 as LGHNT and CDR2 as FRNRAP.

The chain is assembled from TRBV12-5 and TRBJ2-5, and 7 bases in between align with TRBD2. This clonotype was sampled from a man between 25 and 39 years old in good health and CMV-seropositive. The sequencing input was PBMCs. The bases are TGTGCTAGTGGTCCCCGAGGGAGGGGAGGTGAGACCCAGTACTTC. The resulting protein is CASGPRGRGGETQYF.